The rows below give T cell receptor beta chains drawn from one sample of a study of CD8+ T cells in alopecia areata. Generated by immunoSEQ multiplex PCR, the TCRdb table keeps only in-frame clones and is missing some. Here the sample spans some 150,000 clones, more than 45% being singletons. Here the sequenced sample was CD8+ T cells sorted from blood, taken at week 0. The receptors come from a human donor with alopecia areata. The CDR3 runs from the conserved cysteine through the conserved F or W. A D gene is named only where the DNA matches it firmly. Clone size appears in some rows only: once, few, many, or a class for an expanded clone.

CDR3aa: CASSPGGSKPEQFF
CDR3nt: TGCGCCAGCAGCCCTGGCGGTTCGAAGCCTGAGCAGTTCTTC
v_gene: TRBV4-3
d_gene: NA
abundance: NA
j_gene: TRBJ2-1

CDR3aa: CASSLNYEQYF
CDR3nt: TGTGCCAGCAGCCTAAACTACGAGCAGTACTTC
v_gene: TRBV11-2
d_gene: NA
abundance: NA
j_gene: TRBJ2-7

CDR3aa: CASSPGTGGAYEQYF
CDR3nt: TGCGCCAGCAGCCCTGGGACAGGGGGGGCCTACGAGCAGTACTTC
v_gene: TRBV4-3
d_gene: TRBD1
abundance: once
j_gene: TRBJ2-7

CDR3aa: CASSPGPNTEAFF
CDR3nt: TGTGCCAGCAGCCCGGGCCCTAACACTGAAGCTTTCTTT
v_gene: TRBV9
d_gene: NA
abundance: NA
j_gene: TRBJ1-1

CDR3aa: CAVSGGRIYEQYF
CDR3nt: TGTGCCGTTAGCGGGGGAAGGATATACGAGCAGTACTTC
v_gene: TRBV10-3
d_gene: TRBD2
abundance: NA
j_gene: TRBJ2-7

CDR3aa: CASRGDSNQPQHF
CDR3nt: TGTGCCAGCCGGGGAGATAGCAATCAGCCCCAGCATTTT
v_gene: TRBV6-5
d_gene: NA
abundance: NA
j_gene: TRBJ1-5

CDR3aa: CSVSRGDHEQYF
CDR3nt: TGCAGCGTCTCCAGGGGGGATCACGAGCAGTACTTC
v_gene: TRBV29-1
d_gene: NA
abundance: NA
j_gene: TRBJ2-7

CDR3aa: CSGLGNGYEQYF
CDR3nt: TGCAGCGGCCTAGGGAACGGATACGAGCAGTACTTC
v_gene: TRBV29-1
d_gene: NA
abundance: NA
j_gene: TRBJ2-7

CDR3aa: CATSRVRDETQYF
CDR3nt: TGTGCCACCAGCAGAGTCAGGGACGAGACCCAGTACTTC
v_gene: TRBV15
d_gene: NA
abundance: few
j_gene: TRBJ2-5

CDR3aa: CAWSVTAYNEQFF
CDR3nt: TGTGCCTGGAGTGTAACCGCGTACAATGAGCAGTTCTTC
v_gene: TRBV30
d_gene: NA
abundance: NA
j_gene: TRBJ2-1

CDR3aa: CASRDRVYEQYF
CDR3nt: TGTGCCAGCAGGGACAGGGTCTACGAGCAGTACTTC
v_gene: TRBV2
d_gene: TRBD1
abundance: NA
j_gene: TRBJ2-7

CDR3aa: CSVSPGLTDYEQYF
CDR3nt: TGCAGCGTTTCCCCGGGATTGACGGATTACGAGCAGTACTTC
v_gene: TRBV29-1
d_gene: NA
abundance: NA
j_gene: TRBJ2-7

CDR3aa: CASSADRYTEAFF
CDR3nt: TGTGCCAGCAGCGCTGACAGGTACACTGAAGCTTTCTTT
v_gene: TRBV9
d_gene: NA
abundance: NA
j_gene: TRBJ1-1

CDR3aa: CASSPRRQGPYEQYF
CDR3nt: TGTGCCAGCAGTCCGAGAAGACAGGGCCCTTACGAGCAGTACTTC
v_gene: TRBV6-1
d_gene: TRBD1
abundance: NA
j_gene: TRBJ2-7